These 10 T cell receptor beta chains were sequenced from one sample in a study of CD8 T cells in ankylosing spondylitis. TCRdb re-called the 5' RACE reads through MiXCR, storing one row per CDR3 protein. The sample contains under 250,000 distinct CDR3 sequences, roughly 25% of which appear only once. Material: blood, either unsorted or a sorted T cell fraction (not recorded which). The source of these receptors is a male donor with ankylosing spondylitis or in good health (not recorded which).

The sample holds many counts of this clonotype. The chain carries TRBV5-1 and TRBJ2-3; either TRBD1 or TRBD2 may fit D (5 bases each). The CDR3 covers 14 residues. Between the trimmed V and J ends, which lost 4 bases and 6 bases, there was a span of 15 bases. The germline V gene has CDR1 SGHRS and CDR2 YFSETQ. The CDR3 nucleotides are TGCGCCAGCAGCAGGGATTACGAGGGGGATACGCAGTATTTT. This gives the protein CASSRDYEGDTQYF.

The rearrangement uses TRBV6-5 and TRBJ2-6; 11 bases agree with TRBD1. The CDR3 covers 17 residues. V lost 2 bases, J lost 4 bases, and 4 bases stayed unmatched. The germline V gene has CDR1 MNHEY and CDR2 SVGAGI. As DNA, the CDR3 is TGTGCCAGCAGTTACGAGGACAGGGGGCCCGGGGCCAACGTCCTGACTTTC. Its translation is CASSYEDRGPGANVLTF.

The V call is TRBV20-1, the J call TRBJ1-4; 12 positions agree with TRBD1. The CDR3 loop spans 15 amino acids. The J segment lost 7 bases and the V segment lost 1 base, leaving 4 bases of the junction unmatched. Germline V lookup: CDR1 DFQATT, CDR2 SNEGSKA (reference sequence). The CDR3 sequence is CSARGGTGGSEKLFF. The CDR3 nucleotides read TGCAGTGCTAGAGGAGGGACAGGGGGCAGTGAAAAACTGTTTTTT.

In its sample, this clonotype was seen many times. The genes are TRBV6-2 or TRBV6-3 and TRBJ2-1, with TRBD2 matching 14 bases. V was clipped by 6 bases and J by 7 bases; unmatched bases: 11. CDR1 MNHEY and CDR2 SVGEGT come from the germline V gene. The CDR3 sequence is 17 residues long. The CDR3 protein is CASRRGLAGEVGNEQFF. The DNA of the CDR3 is TGTGCCAGCAGACGGGGACTAGCGGGAGAGGTCGGGAATGAGCAGTTCTTC.

Many counts were recorded for this clonotype. This chain uses TRBV7-9 with TRBJ1-5; D gene unclear. Per germline, CDR1 SEHNR and CDR2 FQNEAQ (reference sequence). The CDR3 contains 15 residues. The germline V and J ends were trimmed by 5 bases and 3 bases, with 14 bases remaining between them. The CDR3 DNA is TGTGCCAGCAGCCTGGCCAACAGCCCCAATCAGCCCCAGCATTTT. Protein: CASSLANSPNQPQHF. The full variable domain, with the rest looked up from reference TRBV7-9 and TRBJ1-5, is DTGVSQNPRHKITKRGQNVTFRCDPISEHNRLYWYRQTLGQGPEFLTYFQNEAQLEKSRLLSDRFSAERPKGSFSTLEIQRTEQGDSAMYLCASSLANSPNQPQHFGDGTRLSIL.

Ten or more counts support this clonotype. The chain couples TRBV15 to TRBJ2-1; 8 nucleotides match TRBD2. CDR1 is LNHNV, CDR2 YYDKDF, per germline (reference sequence). CDR3 length: 17 residues. Trimming at V came to 0 bases and at J to 4 bases, leaving 8 bases not matched to a gene. The CDR3 reads CATSRDQGTRWYNEQFF. The CDR3 region has the DNA TGTGCCACCAGCAGAGATCAAGGGACTAGGTGGTACAATGAGCAGTTCTTC.

V and J are TRBV4-2 and TRBJ2-7, with 16 bases identical to TRBD2. Unmatched junction bases numbered 6, after V lost 6 bases and J lost 7 bases. Germline CDR1 LGHNA, CDR2 YNFKEQ. CDR3 length: 15 residues. In DNA, the CDR3 is TGTGCCAGCAGGGCTCTGGGACTAGCGGGGGGGGAGCAGTACTTC. As protein: CASRALGLAGGEQYF.

This chain uses TRBV7-6 with TRBJ2-2; TRBD1 matches at 7 bases. The junction had 4 bases not matched to a gene; V was cut back by 4 bases and J by 2 bases. This CDR3 contains 15 residues. The V gene's germline CDR1 is SGHVS and CDR2 FNYEAQ. The CDR3 reads CASSYRDSNTGELFF. The CDR3 nucleotides read TGTGCCAGCAGCTACCGGGACAGTAACACCGGGGAGCTGTTTTTT.

V gene TRBV20-1 combines with J gene TRBJ1-1; 7 nucleotides match TRBD1. Germline V lookup: CDR1 DFQATT, CDR2 SNEGSKA (reference sequence). V dropped 5 bases and J dropped 5; count of bases not matched to a gene: 5. The CDR3 covers 12 residues. CDR3 bases: TGCAGTGCTGAGACAGGGAGGACTGAAGCTTTCTTT. It specifies CSAETGRTEAFF.

In this sample, this clonotype turned up many times. The gene calls are TRBV10-3 and TRBJ2-5; 8 nucleotides match TRBD1. The CDR3 extends over 13 amino acids. The V and J ends lost 2 bases and 4 bases, in that order; junction bases with no gene match: 0. Germline CDR1 ENHRY, CDR2 SYGVKD. The CDR3 spells CAISEGQGETQYF. In nucleotides, the CDR3 is TGTGCCATCAGTGAGGGACAGGGAGAGACCCAGTACTTC.